Below are 9 T cell receptor beta chains sequenced from a single sample in a study of shared clonotypes between healthy human individuals. Method: immunoSEQ multiplex PCR; TCRdb's copy keeps in-frame clones and lacks some. Here the sample spans around 2,000,000 clones, roughly 94% being singletons. The sample taken for sequencing was naive CD4+ T cells sorted from blood. Stated subset: CD45RA+ positively selected. The receptor set was obtained from a young man in good health.

This rearrangement joins TRBV18 to TRBJ1-6, with D possibly TRBD1 on 5 matching bases. The CDR3 sequence is 14 residues long. Trimming left V 4 bases short and J 7 bases short, with 11 bases between. The germline V gene has CDR1 KGHSH and CDR2 LQKENI. The CDR3 coding sequence is TGTGCCAGCTCACTGACAGAATTAAATTCACCCCTCCACTTT. Its translation: CASSLTELNSPLHF.

The V and J genes are TRBV18 and TRBJ1-2; TRBD1 matches 11 bases. The CDR3 is made up of 15 amino acids. Losses at the gene ends were 3 bases for V and 7 bases for J; bases not matched to a gene: 7. In germline, CDR1 is KGHSH, CDR2 LQKENI. The CDR3 sequence: CASSPGQGAAGGYTF. Here the CDR3 DNA reads TGTGCCAGCTCACCCGGACAGGGGGCGGCTGGTGGCTACACCTTC.

The V and J genes are TRBV2 and TRBJ2-2; D might be TRBD2 (5 bases). V lost 0 bases and J 4 bases, leaving 6 bases between the germline ends. The length of the CDR3 is 14 residues. Germline-derived CDR1 and CDR2 are SNHLY and FYNNEI. The CDR3 sequence is CASSEAGITGELFF. The CDR3, as DNA: TGTGCCAGCAGTGAAGCCGGGATCACCGGGGAGCTGTTTTTT. Based on the CDR3 plus reference TRBV2 and TRBJ2-2, the full variable domain is EPEVTQTPSHQVTQMGQEVILRCVPISNHLYFYWYRQILGQKVEFLVSFYNNEISEKSEIFDDQFSVERPDGSNFTLKIRSTKLEDSAMYFCASSEAGITGELFFGEGSRLTVL.

This sequence joins TRBV2 and TRBJ1-1, with TRBD1 as a possible D gene (5 bases). The CDR3 is made up of 13 amino acids. Germline assignment: CDR1 SNHLY and CDR2 FYNNEI. V was pared by 3 bases and J by 5 bases, with 10 bases between. The CDR3, as DNA: TGTGCCAGCAGTGATAATTGGGGGACTGAAGCTTTCTTT. Translated, it gives CASSDNWGTEAFF.

The chain carries TRBV20-1 and TRBJ2-1; D may be TRBD1 (5 bases). Trimming pared 3 bases from V and 9 bases from J, leaving 9 bases between. In germline, CDR1 is DFQATT, CDR2 SNEGSKA (reference sequence). The CDR3 loop spans 11 amino acids. The CDR3 is CSARTEGEQFF. The CDR3 DNA sequence: TGCAGTGCTAGGACAGAAGGTGAGCAGTTCTTC.

CDR3 amino acids: CASSLGVFSPLHF. CDR3 sequence (DNA): TGTGCCAGCAGCTTAGGTGTTTTTTCACCCCTCCACTTT. The V call is TRBV7-2, the J call TRBJ1-6; D gene ambiguous. This CDR3 has 13 amino acids. Germline V CDR1 and CDR2: SGHTA, FQGNSA. Trimming stripped 1 base from V and 9 bases from J, with 7 bases between. Full variable domain (outside the CDR3, taken from reference TRBV7-2 and TRBJ1-6): GAGVSQSPSNKVTEKGKDVELRCDPISGHTALYWYRQSLGQGLEFLIYFQGNSAPDKSGLPSDRFSAERTGGSVSTLTIQRTQQEDSAVYLCASSLGVFSPLHFGNGTRLTVT.

A word on this clone: This specimen includes other DNA sequences encoding the same CDR3. V is TRBV9 and J is TRBJ2-5; 9 nucleotides agree with TRBD1. The CDR3 consists of 15 residues. Germline CDR1 is SGDLS and CDR2 is YYNGEE. The V and J ends lost 2 bases and 3 bases, in that order; junction bases with no gene match: 5. In DNA, the CDR3 is TGTGCCAGCAGCGTCGCCGGGACAGGGAAAGAGACCCAGTACTTC. It codes for CASSVAGTGKETQYF.

V usage is TRBV28 and J usage is TRBJ1-6, with 11 bases identical to TRBD1. Germline values: CDR1 MDHEN, CDR2 SYDVKM. This CDR3 spans 18 amino acids. V dropped 3 bases and J dropped 0; count of bases not matched to a gene: 4. The chain's CDR3 is CASSLGTGGISYNSPLHF. The DNA of the CDR3 is TGTGCCAGCAGTTTGGGGACAGGGGGGATCTCCTATAATTCACCCCTCCACTTT. Combining the CDR3 with reference TRBV28 and TRBJ1-6 gives the whole variable domain DVKVTQSSRYLVKRTGEKVFLECVQDMDHENMFWYRQDPGLGLRLIYFSYDVKMKEKGDIPEGYSVSREKKERFSLILESASTNQTSMYLCASSLGTGGISYNSPLHFGNGTRLTVT.

The chain recombines TRBV18 with TRBJ1-5; 7 nucleotides agree with TRBD1. This CDR3 is 14 amino acids long. J was trimmed by 3 bases and V by 6 bases; bases with no gene match: 5. CDR1 is KGHSH, CDR2 LQKENI, per germline. The CDR3 coding sequence is TGTGCCAGCTCCTCTGACAGGGTCAATCAGCCCCAGCATTTT. It is translated as CASSSDRVNQPQHF.